This TCR beta chain was captured in a study of blood T cell repertoires in COVID-19 (dated by TCRdb to the early 2020s). Context from the whole study: Samples covering the acute and convalescent phases of COVID-19 were provided by collaborators in the United States, Italy and Spain. Nearly every sample came with metadata listing a de-identified subject ID, COVID-19 status, age in years and sex. Samples were obtained from the ongoing ImmuneRACE study (first 160 participants) and from 1,254 subjects provided by 6 global collaborators. A freely available public database, intended as a resource for researchers studying the immune response to SARS-CoV-2, is where the repertoires were released. Where available, HLA class I and class II types were obtained from metadata supplied by the sample provider rather than from assay-based typing. Deeply sampled blood TCRbeta repertoires from subjects exposed to, actively infected with, or recovered from COVID-19 were included in the dataset. The prospective study material was composed of cDNA or gDNA derived from T cells, B-cell-depleted T cells, or PBMCs. General study outcomes and caveats: Clinical and demographic metadata were provided uncurated, with the amount varying by source and participant.

The immunoSEQ Assay, a bias-controlled multiplex PCR, was used to amplify TCRbeta CDR3 regions from genomic DNA. As for the original processing: The number of nucleated cells in each sample was estimated by amplification of reference gene primers within the assay. Sequence reads were collapsed and filtered to measure the absolute abundance of every unique TCRbeta CDR3 rearrangement. For each sample, productive Simpson clonality was calculated as the square root of Simpson's diversity index over productive rearrangements. TCRdb carries this immuneACCESS record with in-frame sequences only. Its versions omit some clonotypes, under half of them owing to an unresolved V gene in the studies checked, with the rest unexplained. V and J calls and clone size follow that table, whereas D and trimming were derived from the DNA. In this sample the table shows about 36,000 clones, 85% of which occur a single time. The top ten constitute under 15% of the sample.

The germline V and J ends show losses of 2 bases and 2 bases respectively, and no gene match explains 9 bases of the junction. From the germline V gene, CDR1 is ENHRY and CDR2 is SYGVKD. The CDR3 covers 17 residues, taking in both the cysteine and the phenylalanine. The only DNA kept is the CDR3, 51 bases in frame from the first base. About this clone itself: No antigen is known for it. Within one base of it there is no much larger clone, and no base qualities were kept.

Collaborating institutions collected whole blood in K2EDTA tubes following their own protocols. For TCRbeta analysis, collaborators shipped samples in one of three forms: frozen whole blood, isolated PBMCs, or DNA extracted from either of those sample types. The sequenced sample was peripheral blood. The chain links TRBV10-3 with TRBJ2-5, with 9 bases in between that match TRBD2. This receptor was identified in a human donor in a cohort sampled during active COVID-19. The sequenced DNA is TGTGCCATCAGTGAGGGTTTCGCTAGCGGGGCTCAAGAGACCCAGTACTTC. Translated, this gives CAISEGFASGAQETQYF.